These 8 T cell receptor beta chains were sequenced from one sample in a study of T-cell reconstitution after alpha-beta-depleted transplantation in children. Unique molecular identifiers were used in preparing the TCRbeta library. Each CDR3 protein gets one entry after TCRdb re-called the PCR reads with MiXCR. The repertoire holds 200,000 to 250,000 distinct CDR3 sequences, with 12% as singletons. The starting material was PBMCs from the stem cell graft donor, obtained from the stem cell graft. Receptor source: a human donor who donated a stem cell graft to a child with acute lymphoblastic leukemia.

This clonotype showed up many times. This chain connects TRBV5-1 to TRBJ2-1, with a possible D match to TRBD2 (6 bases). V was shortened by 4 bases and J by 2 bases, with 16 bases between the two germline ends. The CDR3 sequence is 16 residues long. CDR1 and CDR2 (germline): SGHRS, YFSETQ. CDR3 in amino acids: CASSPIYSGPYNEQFF. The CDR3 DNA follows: TGCGCCAGCAGCCCGATCTATAGCGGTCCCTACAATGAGCAGTTCTTC.

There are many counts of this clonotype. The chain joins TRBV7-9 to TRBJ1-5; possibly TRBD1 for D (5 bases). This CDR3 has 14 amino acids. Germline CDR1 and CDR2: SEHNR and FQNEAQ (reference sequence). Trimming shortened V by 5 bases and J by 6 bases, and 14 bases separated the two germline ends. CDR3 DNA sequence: TGTGCCAGCAGCGAGAAGGGGTCCGGTCAGCCCCAGCATTTT. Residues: CASSEKGSGQPQHF.

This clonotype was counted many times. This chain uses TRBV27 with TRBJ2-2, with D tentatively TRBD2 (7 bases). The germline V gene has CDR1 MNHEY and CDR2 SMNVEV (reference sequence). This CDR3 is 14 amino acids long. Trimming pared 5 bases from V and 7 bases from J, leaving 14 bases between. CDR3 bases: TGTGCCAGCAGTCGCGGGGGCCTAGGCGGGGAGCTGTTTTTT. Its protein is CASSRGGLGGELFF.

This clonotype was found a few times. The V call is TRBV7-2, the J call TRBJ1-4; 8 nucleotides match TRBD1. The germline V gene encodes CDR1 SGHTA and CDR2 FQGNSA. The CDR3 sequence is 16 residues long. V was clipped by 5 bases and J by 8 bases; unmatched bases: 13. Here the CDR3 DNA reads TGTGCCAGCAGCAGGCTGACTTCAGGGGGCGCGGAAAAACTGTTTTTT. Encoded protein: CASSRLTSGGAEKLFF.

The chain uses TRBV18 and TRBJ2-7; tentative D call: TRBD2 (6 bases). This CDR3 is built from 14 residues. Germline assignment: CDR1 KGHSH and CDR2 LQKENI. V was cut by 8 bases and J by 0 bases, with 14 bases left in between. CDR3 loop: CASLDRLGSYEQYF. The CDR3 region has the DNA TGTGCCAGCCTCGACAGACTAGGCTCCTACGAGCAGTACTTC.

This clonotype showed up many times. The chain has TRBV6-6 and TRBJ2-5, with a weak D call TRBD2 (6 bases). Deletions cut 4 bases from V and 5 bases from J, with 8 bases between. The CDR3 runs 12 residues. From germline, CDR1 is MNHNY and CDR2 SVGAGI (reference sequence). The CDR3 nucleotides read TGTGCCAGCAGTTGGGACTCTGAGACCCAGTACTTC. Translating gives CASSWDSETQYF.

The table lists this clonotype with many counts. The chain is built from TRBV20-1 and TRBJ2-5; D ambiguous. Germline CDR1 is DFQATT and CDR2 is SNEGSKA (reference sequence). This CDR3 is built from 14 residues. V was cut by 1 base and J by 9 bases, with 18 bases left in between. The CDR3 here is CSARGDGGVPAQYF. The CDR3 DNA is TGCAGTGCTAGAGGAGACGGCGGCGTGCCCGCCCAGTACTTC.

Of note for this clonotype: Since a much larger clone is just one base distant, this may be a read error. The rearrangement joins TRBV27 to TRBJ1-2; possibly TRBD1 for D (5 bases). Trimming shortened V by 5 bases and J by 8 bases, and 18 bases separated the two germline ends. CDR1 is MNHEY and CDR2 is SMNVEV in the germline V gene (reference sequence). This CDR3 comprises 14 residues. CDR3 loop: CASSKPGVGWGYTF. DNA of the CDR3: TGTGCCAGCAGTAAACCGGGGGTCGGCTGGGGCTACACCTTC.